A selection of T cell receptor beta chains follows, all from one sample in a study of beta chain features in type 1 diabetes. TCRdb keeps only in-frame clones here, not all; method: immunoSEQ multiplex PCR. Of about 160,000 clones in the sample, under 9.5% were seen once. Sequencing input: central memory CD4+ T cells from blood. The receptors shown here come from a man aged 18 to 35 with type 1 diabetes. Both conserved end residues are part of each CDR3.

CDR3aa: CATGRGTPLHF; j_gene: TRBJ1-6; v_gene: TRBV6-5
CDR3aa: CASSLRQGGTTEAFF; j_gene: TRBJ1-1; v_gene: TRBV5-1
CDR3aa: CASSVPGTAEQYF; j_gene: TRBJ2-7; v_gene: TRBV6-6
CDR3aa: CASSLGQDRGGADTQYF; j_gene: TRBJ2-3; v_gene: TRBV5-1
CDR3aa: CASSQPSGGYNEQFF; j_gene: TRBJ2-1; v_gene: TRBV4-3
CDR3aa: CASSDSGGRYTQYF; j_gene: TRBJ2-3; v_gene: TRBV2
CDR3aa: CASSLGGSRREAFF; j_gene: TRBJ1-1; v_gene: TRBV7-9
CDR3aa: CASSLDRAYEQYF; j_gene: TRBJ2-7; v_gene: TRBV7-2
CDR3aa: CASSQDGVGSGANVLTF; j_gene: TRBJ2-6; v_gene: TRBV4-3
CDR3aa: CAWTPGQGYEQYF; j_gene: TRBJ2-7; v_gene: TRBV30
CDR3aa: CASSPPGTQYEQYF; j_gene: TRBJ2-7; v_gene: TRBV18
CDR3aa: CASSEAHDQPQHF; j_gene: TRBJ1-5; v_gene: TRBV6-1
CDR3aa: CSAHTERGYNEQFF; j_gene: TRBJ2-1; v_gene: TRBV29-1
CDR3aa: CASSLRWDTQYF; j_gene: TRBJ2-3; v_gene: TRBV4-2
CDR3aa: CASSLLGLVGQGSNEQFF; j_gene: TRBJ2-1; v_gene: TRBV28
CDR3aa: CASSPGTSGTYQETQYF; j_gene: TRBJ2-5; v_gene: TRBV5-1
CDR3aa: CSVGQGATGELFF; j_gene: TRBJ2-2; v_gene: TRBV29-1
CDR3aa: CASSPTGTSGRYEQYF; j_gene: TRBJ2-7; v_gene: TRBV4-2
CDR3aa: CASSGLAGAVNEQFF; j_gene: TRBJ2-1; v_gene: TRBV5-1
CDR3aa: CASSVEGAGPQYF; j_gene: TRBJ2-5; v_gene: TRBV9
CDR3aa: CASISGDRADTQYF; j_gene: TRBJ2-3; v_gene: TRBV6-6
CDR3aa: CSVVGRGGTDTQYF; j_gene: TRBJ2-3; v_gene: TRBV29-1
CDR3aa: CSVYPGTSGVADTQYF; j_gene: TRBJ2-3; v_gene: TRBV29-1
CDR3aa: CASSLRTSQETQYF; j_gene: TRBJ2-5; v_gene: TRBV28
CDR3aa: CASSHLAGGLTDTQYF; j_gene: TRBJ2-3; v_gene: TRBV4-3
CDR3aa: CASSFGSSGGETQYF; j_gene: TRBJ2-5; v_gene: TRBV11-2
CDR3aa: CASRTGGLNQPQHF; j_gene: TRBJ1-5; v_gene: TRBV28
CDR3aa: CASSSRWGGAQYF; j_gene: TRBJ2-7; v_gene: TRBV5-1
CDR3aa: CASSLGQQHSYEQYF; j_gene: TRBJ2-7; v_gene: TRBV5-1
CDR3aa: CASSEQDYGYTF; j_gene: TRBJ1-2; v_gene: TRBV6-5
CDR3aa: CASSLGYRGDGEQYF; j_gene: TRBJ2-7; v_gene: TRBV7-6
CDR3aa: CASSLVGLAGRNYEQYF; j_gene: TRBJ2-7; v_gene: TRBV28
CDR3aa: CAWMVWRGTNNEQFF; j_gene: TRBJ2-1; v_gene: TRBV30
CDR3aa: CASSLPWPSNQPQHF; j_gene: TRBJ1-5; v_gene: TRBV28
CDR3aa: CASSQMTGGTYEQYF; j_gene: TRBJ2-7; v_gene: TRBV6-5
CDR3aa: CASSDQQGATDTQYF; j_gene: TRBJ2-3; v_gene: TRBV18
CDR3aa: CASSPLAGPSYNEQFF; j_gene: TRBJ2-1; v_gene: TRBV4-3
CDR3aa: CAWGTGGTNEKLFF; j_gene: TRBJ1-4; v_gene: TRBV30
CDR3aa: CASRYTWGGSNQPQHF; j_gene: TRBJ1-5; v_gene: TRBV19